The clone carrying this TCR beta chain was seen ten or more times. Before thyroid surgery, none of the patients had received any treatment. These data originate in a study of metastatic and nonmetastatic thyroid tumors. At the level of the study: Samples came from malignant and benign thyroid patients, and repertoires were compared across blood and tumor or nodule tissue.

V was clipped by 2 bases and J by 3 bases; unmatched bases: 12. The CDR3 totals 17 residues. TCRdb re-analyzed the PCR reads through MiXCR. There are 18,000 or so clones in the sample; approximately 20% occur only once, and about a sixth lies in the top ten. The rearrangement uses TRBV12-3 or TRBV12-4 and TRBJ1-1; the match to TRBD1 covers 7 bases. This sequence was found in a female donor with papillary thyroid cancer or a benign thyroid nodule (not recorded which). Some clones in this sample may be carry-over from other donors' samples. Sequencing was performed on tumor tissue. CDR3 loop: CASSLSPRTGSDTEAFF. The CDR3 DNA reads TGTGCCAGCAGTTTATCCCCAAGGACAGGATCGGACACTGAAGCTTTCTTT.